This T cell receptor (beta chain) appears in the sequencing data of a study of control samples from healthy donors and cancer patients. Generated by immunoSEQ multiplex PCR, the TCRdb table keeps only in-frame clones and is missing some. The table records 60,000 to 65,000 clones, roughly 85% of them present only once. V was pared by 3 bases and J by 4 bases, with 15 bases between. CDR3 length equals 15 residues. CDR1 is KGHDR and CDR2 is SFDVKD in the germline V gene. Specimen: blood. The chain recombines TRBV24-1 with TRBJ2-7; weak D call: TRBD2 (5 bases). This TCR was sampled from a man aged 35 to 55 in good health. The CDR3 spells CATSDPNRGLYEQYF. The CDR3 DNA reads as TGTGCCACCAGTGATCCGAATCGGGGTCTATACGAGCAGTACTTC.